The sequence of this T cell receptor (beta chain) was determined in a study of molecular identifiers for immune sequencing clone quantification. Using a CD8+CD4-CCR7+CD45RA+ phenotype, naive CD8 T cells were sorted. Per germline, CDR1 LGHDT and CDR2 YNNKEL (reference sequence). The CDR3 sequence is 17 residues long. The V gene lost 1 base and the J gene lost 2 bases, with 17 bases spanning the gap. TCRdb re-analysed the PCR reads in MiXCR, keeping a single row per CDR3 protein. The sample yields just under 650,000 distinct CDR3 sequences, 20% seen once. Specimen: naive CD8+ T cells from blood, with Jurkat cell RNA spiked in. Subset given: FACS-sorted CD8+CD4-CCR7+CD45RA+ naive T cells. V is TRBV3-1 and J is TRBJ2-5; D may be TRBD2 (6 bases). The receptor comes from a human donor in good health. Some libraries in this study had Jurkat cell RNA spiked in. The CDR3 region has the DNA TGTGCCAGCAGCCAAGGGACCCTTGCCGGGGGTCAAGAGACCCAGTACTTC. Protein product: CASSQGTLAGGQETQYF.